Following are 2 T cell receptor beta chains from one sample sequenced in a study of CD8 T cells in Susac syndrome. RNA was extracted with the RNeasy kit, and a quantity of about 0.45 to 1 ug was reverse transcribed using random hexamers. TCRdb independently ran MiXCR on the immunoSEQ multiplex PCR reads; one entry per CDR3 protein. This table holds roughly 200,000 distinct CDR3 sequences, roughly 94% found once. Sequenced sample: CD4+ T cells from PBMCs. Every receptor here comes from a human donor in good health.

This chain joins TRBV6-4 and TRBJ2-1; 9 nucleotides match TRBD1. This CDR3 has 15 residues. V dropped 5 bases and J dropped 3; count of bases not matched to a gene: 5. Germline loops: CDR1 MRHNA, CDR2 SNTAGT. CDR3 DNA: TGTGCCAGCAGTTCTACAGGGGGCTTCTACAATGAGCAGTTCTTC. This encodes CASSSTGGFYNEQFF.

This chain's CDR3 is CATSRDTSGLTDTQYF. In nucleotides, the CDR3 is TGTGCCACCAGCAGAGATACTAGCGGACTCACAGATACGCAGTATTTT. The V gene is TRBV15, the J gene TRBJ2-3; TRBD2 matches 8 bases. The CDR3 length is 16 residues. Trimming removed 0 bases from V and 2 bases from J; junction bases left unmatched: 4. CDR1 is LNHNV, CDR2 YYDKDF, per germline (reference sequence).